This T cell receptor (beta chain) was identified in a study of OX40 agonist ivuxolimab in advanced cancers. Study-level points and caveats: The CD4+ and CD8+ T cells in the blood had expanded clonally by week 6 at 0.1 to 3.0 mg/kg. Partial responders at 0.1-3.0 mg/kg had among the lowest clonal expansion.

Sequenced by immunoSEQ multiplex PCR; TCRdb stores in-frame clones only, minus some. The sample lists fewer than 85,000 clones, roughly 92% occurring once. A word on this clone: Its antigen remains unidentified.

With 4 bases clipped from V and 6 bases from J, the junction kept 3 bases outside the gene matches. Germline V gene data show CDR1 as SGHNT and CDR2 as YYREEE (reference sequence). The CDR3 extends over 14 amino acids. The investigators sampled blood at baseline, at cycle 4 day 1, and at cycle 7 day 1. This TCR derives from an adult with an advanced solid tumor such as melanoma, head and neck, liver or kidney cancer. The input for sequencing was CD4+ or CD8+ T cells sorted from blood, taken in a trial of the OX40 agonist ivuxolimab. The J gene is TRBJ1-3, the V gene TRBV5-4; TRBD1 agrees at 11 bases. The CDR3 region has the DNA TGTGCCAGCAGCCGCGGACAGGGGGCAAACACCATATATTTT. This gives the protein CASSRGQGANTIYF.